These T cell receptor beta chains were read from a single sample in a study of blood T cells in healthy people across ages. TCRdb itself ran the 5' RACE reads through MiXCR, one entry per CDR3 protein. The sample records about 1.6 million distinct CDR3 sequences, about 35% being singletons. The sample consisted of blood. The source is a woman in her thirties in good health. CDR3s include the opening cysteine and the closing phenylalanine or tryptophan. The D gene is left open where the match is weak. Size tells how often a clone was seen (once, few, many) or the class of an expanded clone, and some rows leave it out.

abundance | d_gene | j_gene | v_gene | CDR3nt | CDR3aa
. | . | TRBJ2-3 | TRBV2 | TGTGCCAGCACCCTCCCATCCGGGGCAGATACGCAGTATTTT | CASTLPSGADTQYF
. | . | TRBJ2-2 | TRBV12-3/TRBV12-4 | TGTGCCAGCAGCCTAGGGGGAATCGACACCGGGGAGCTGTTTTTT | CASSLGGIDTGELFF
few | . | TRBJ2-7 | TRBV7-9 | TGTGCCACTTCCACAGTTCCCTACGAGCAGTACTTC | CATSTVPYEQYF
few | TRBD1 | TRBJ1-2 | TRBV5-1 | TGCGCCAGCAGCCCGTCCGGGACAGGGCCGCACACCTTC | CASSPSGTGPHTF
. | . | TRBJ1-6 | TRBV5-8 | TGTGCCAGCAGCTTGTTGAGTGGGACAAACTCACCCCTCCACTTT | CASSLLSGTNSPLHF
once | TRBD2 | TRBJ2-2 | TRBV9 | TGTACCAGCAGCGTAGGTAGCGGGAGCTTAACCGGGGAGCTGTTTTTT | CTSSVGSGSLTGELFF
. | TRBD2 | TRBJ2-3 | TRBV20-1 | TGCAGTGCCCGTCAAACTAGCGGGGGACGCACAGATACGCAGTATTTT | CSARQTSGGRTDTQYF
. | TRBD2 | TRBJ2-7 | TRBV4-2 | TGTGCCAGCAGCCAAGCCCTAGCGGGAGGGTTCGAGCAGTACTTC | CASSQALAGGFEQYF
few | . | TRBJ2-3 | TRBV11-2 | TGTGCCAGCAGCAAGGGGGAGTGGACAAGTGTTACGCAGTATTTT | CASSKGEWTSVTQYF
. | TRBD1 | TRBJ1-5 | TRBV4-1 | TGCGCCAGCAGCCAAGAGGGACAGTCTAATCAGCCCCAGCATTTT | CASSQEGQSNQPQHF
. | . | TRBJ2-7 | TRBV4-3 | TGCGCCAGCAGCCAAGATCGGTTCAGGGGCTCCTACGAGCAGTACTTC | CASSQDRFRGSYEQYF
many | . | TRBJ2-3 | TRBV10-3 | TGTGCCTCACGCCGTGAGGGGAGCACAGATACGCAGTATTTT | CASRREGSTDTQYF
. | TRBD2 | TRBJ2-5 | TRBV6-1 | TGTGCCAGCAGTGAACCGCTTTTTGGGGGGGGGTCGAAGACCCAGTACTTC | CASSEPLFGGGSKTQYF
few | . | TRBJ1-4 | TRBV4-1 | TGCGCCAGCAGCCCCTCGTGGGGAGAACTAAATGAAAAACTGTTTTTT | CASSPSWGELNEKLFF
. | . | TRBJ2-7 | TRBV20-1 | TGCAGTGCCAGCGTAGCGGCGACGTACGAGCAGTACTTC | CSASVAATYEQYF
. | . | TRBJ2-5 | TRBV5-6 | TGTGCCAGCAGCTTGAAGGCACTGCAAGAGACCCAGTACTTC | CASSLKALQETQYF
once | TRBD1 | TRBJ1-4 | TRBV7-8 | TGTGCCAGCAGCTTAGGCCCGCGGGACAGCCTCATCTTTAATGAAAAACTGTTTTTT | CASSLGPRDSLIFNEKLFF
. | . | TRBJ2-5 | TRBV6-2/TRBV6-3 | TGTGCCAGCAGTTACGGACGACTGGCGGGGTGGAGGGAGACCCAGTACTTC | CASSYGRLAGWRETQYF
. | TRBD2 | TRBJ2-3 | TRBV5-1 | TGCGCCAGCAGCCCATCTAGCGGGGGGGGAGATACGCAGTATTTT | CASSPSSGGGDTQYF
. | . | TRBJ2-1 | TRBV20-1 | TGCAGTGCTAGCCAGAGGGGCCCCAGTGAGCAGTTCTTC | CSASQRGPSEQFF
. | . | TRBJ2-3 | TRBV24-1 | TGTGCCACCAGTGACCCTTCCAGGGGCACAGATACGCAGTATTTT | CATSDPSRGTDTQYF
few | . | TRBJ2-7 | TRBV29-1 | TGCAGCGTTGGAAGCGTACAGGGCTCCTACGAGCAGTACTTC | CSVGSVQGSYEQYF
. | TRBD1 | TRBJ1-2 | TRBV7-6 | TGTGCCAGCAGCTTAGGGACAGGGGGTGGCGATGGCTACACCTTC | CASSLGTGGGDGYTF
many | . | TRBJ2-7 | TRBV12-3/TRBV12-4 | TGTGCCAGCAGTTCCTCTCCGGGCGAGCAGTACTTC | CASSSSPGEQYF
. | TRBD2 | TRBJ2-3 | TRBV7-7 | TGTGCCAGCAGCTTACTAGCGGGAGTGTCAAATACGCAGTATTTT | CASSLLAGVSNTQYF
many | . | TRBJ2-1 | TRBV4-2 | TGTGCCAGCAGCCAAGAGAGAGACTATAATGAGCAGTTCTTC | CASSQERDYNEQFF
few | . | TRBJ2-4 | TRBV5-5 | TGTGCCAGCAGTCTCCTCGGGACGGGCAAAAACATTCAGTACTTC | CASSLLGTGKNIQYF
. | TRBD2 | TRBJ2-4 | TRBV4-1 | TGCGCCAGCAGCCAAGATGGGGGGGGGAACATTCAGTACTTC | CASSQDGGGNIQYF
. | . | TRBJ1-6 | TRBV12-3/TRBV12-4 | TGTGCCAGCAGAGGTTCCCGCCGGAATTCACCCCTCCACTTT | CASRGSRRNSPLHF
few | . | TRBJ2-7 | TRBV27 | TGTGCCAGCAGTTTAGAAGGGTACAACGAGCAGTACTTC | CASSLEGYNEQYF
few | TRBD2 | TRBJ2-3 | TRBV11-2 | TGTGCCAGCAGCTTAATTGCAACTAGCGCCTCCACAGATACGCAGTATTTT | CASSLIATSASTDTQYF
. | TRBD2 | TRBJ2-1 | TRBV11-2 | TGTGCCAGCTCTCCTAATCCGACTAGCGGGAGGGATGCTGAGCAGTTCTTC | CASSPNPTSGRDAEQFF
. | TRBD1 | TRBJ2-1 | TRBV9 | TGTGCCAGCGGCGTTACAGGGGGCCCTTCCTACAATGAGCAGTTCTTC | CASGVTGGPSYNEQFF
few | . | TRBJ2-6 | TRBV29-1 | TGCAGCGTTGAAGATAGACAAATGAACTCTGGGGCCAACGTCCTGACTTTC | CSVEDRQMNSGANVLTF
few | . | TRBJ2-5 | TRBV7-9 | TGTGCCAGCAGCGCCCCTGGGGCAGAACAAGAGACCCAGTACTTC | CASSAPGAEQETQYF
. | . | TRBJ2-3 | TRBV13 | TGTGCCAGCAGCCCGGTAGGGGGAGGGACAGATACGCAGTATTTT | CASSPVGGGTDTQYF
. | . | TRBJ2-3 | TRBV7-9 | TGTGCCAGCACCCCAAACTCACCTCTCGTGGCAGATACGCAGTATTTT | CASTPNSPLVADTQYF
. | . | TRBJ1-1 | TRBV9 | TGTGCCAGCAGCACCAACGGCGACACTGAAGCTTTCTTT | CASSTNGDTEAFF
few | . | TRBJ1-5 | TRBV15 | TGTGCCACCAGCAGAAGAGGGGGGTCTAATCAGCCCCAGCATTTT | CATSRRGGSNQPQHF
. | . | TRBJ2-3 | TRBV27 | TGTACCAGCAGTTTAGGTGTACGGGAAGGCACAGATACGCAGTATTTT | CTSSLGVREGTDTQYF
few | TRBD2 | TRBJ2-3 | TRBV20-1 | TGCAGTGCTAGGCTAGCGGGAAGGGCAGATACGCAGTATTTT | CSARLAGRADTQYF
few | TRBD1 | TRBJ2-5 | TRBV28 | TGTGCCAGCATCTCCGGTGGACAGGGTGGGACCCAGTACTTC | CASISGGQGGTQYF
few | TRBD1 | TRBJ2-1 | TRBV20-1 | TGCAGTGCTAGAGGGGACAGGGTAGGCAATGAGCAGTTCTTC | CSARGDRVGNEQFF
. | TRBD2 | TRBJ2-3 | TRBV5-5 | TGTGCCAGCAGCCTCCTCGCGGGGGTTGCCACAGATACGCAGTATTTT | CASSLLAGVATDTQYF
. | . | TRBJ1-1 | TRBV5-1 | TGCGCCAGCCGAACGGACAGTTCGAACACTGAAGCTTTCTTT | CASRTDSSNTEAFF
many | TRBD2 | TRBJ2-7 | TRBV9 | TGTGCCAGCAGCGTAGGTGAAGCGGGAGGGGCGGGAGAGCAGTACTTC | CASSVGEAGGAGEQYF
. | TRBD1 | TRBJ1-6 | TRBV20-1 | TGCAGTGCTAGAGACGAAAGAGGACAGGGCTATAATTCACCCCTCCACTTT | CSARDERGQGYNSPLHF
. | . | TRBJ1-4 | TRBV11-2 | TGTGCCAGCAGCTTAGATCGAGGTTGGGGAAGTCCTGAAAAACTGTTTTTT | CASSLDRGWGSPEKLFF
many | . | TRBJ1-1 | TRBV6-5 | TGTGCCAGCAGTTATGGTACTGAAGCTTTCTTT | CASSYGTEAFF
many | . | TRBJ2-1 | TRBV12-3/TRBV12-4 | TGTGCCAGCAGTTTACCCTCCTCTAGCGAGCAGTTCTTC | CASSLPSSSEQFF
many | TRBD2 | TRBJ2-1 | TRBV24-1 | TGTGCCACCAGTGATGGACTAGCACCCAATGAGCAGTTCTTC | CATSDGLAPNEQFF
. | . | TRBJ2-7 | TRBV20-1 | TGCAGTGCTAGAGTACTAGTAAATAACGAGCAGTACTTC | CSARVLVNNEQYF
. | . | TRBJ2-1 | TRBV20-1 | TGCAGTGCTAGGTCCGTAGATGAGCAGTTCTTC | CSARSVDEQFF